Sequencing of this T cell receptor (beta chain) was carried out in a study of T cell clones after liver transplantation. Study in general: Three of the eight recipients were HCV-positive; the rest had non-autoimmune, non-viral transplant indications.

Study-level findings and limits: Conclusions were preliminary, with small, heterogeneous patient groups.

The length of the CDR3 is 16 residues. CDR1 is SEHNR and CDR2 is FQNEAQ in the germline V gene (reference sequence). Trimming at V came to 0 bases and at J to 6 bases, leaving 5 bases not matched to a gene. The data were produced by immunoSEQ multiplex PCR, yet TCRdb's version contains in-frame clones alone and is incomplete. The sample shows about 45,000 clones, around 83% of them seen only once. This clone has a handful of counts. The antigen is unknown. The source material was CD4+ T cells from blood, sampled 24 months after liver transplant. The TCR comes from a human patient who received a liver transplant. Some T cells could come from the graft donor. The chain uses TRBV7-9 and TRBJ1-4; 9 bases match TRBD1. CDR3 DNA: TGTGCCAGCAGCTTAGCGGGGACAGGGCGCTATGAAAAACTGTTTTTT. Amino acids: CASSLAGTGRYEKLFF.